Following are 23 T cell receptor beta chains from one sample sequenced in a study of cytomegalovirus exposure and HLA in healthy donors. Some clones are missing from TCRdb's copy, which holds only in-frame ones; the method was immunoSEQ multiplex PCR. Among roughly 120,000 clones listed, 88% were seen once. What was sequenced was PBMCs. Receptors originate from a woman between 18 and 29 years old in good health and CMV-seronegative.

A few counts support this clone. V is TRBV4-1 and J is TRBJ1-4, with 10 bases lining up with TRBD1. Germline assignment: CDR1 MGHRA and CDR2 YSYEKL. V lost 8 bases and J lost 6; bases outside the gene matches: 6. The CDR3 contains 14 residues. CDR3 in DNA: TGCGCCAGCCGACGGACAGGGGGAGATGAAAAACTGTTTTTT. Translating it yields CASRRTGGDEKLFF.

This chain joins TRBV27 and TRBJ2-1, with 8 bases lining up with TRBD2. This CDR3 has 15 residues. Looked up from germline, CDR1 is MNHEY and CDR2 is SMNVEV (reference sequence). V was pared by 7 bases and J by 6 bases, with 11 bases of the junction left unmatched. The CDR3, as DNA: TGTGCCAGCAAAGCGGGAGCGGGCTCCGGCAATGAGCAGTTCTTC. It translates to CASKAGAGSGNEQFF.

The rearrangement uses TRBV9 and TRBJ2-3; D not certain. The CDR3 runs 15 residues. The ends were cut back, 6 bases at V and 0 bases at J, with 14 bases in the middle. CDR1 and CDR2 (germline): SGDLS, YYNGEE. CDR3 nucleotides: TGTGCCAGCAACCGAGCCCAATTCAGCACAGATACGCAGTATTTT. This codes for CASNRAQFSTDTQYF.

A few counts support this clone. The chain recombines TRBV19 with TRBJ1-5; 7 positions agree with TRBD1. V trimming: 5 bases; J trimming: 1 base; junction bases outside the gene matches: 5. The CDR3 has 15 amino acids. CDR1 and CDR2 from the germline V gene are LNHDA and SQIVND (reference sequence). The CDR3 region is CASSLAGQSNQPQHF. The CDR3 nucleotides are TGTGCCAGTAGTCTCGCGGGACAGAGCAATCAGCCCCAGCATTTT.

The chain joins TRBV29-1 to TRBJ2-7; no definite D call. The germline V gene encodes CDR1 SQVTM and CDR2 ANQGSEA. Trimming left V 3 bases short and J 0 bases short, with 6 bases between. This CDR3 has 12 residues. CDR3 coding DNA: TGCAGCGTTGAGGTCAGCTCCTACGAGCAGTACTTC. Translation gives CSVEVSSYEQYF.

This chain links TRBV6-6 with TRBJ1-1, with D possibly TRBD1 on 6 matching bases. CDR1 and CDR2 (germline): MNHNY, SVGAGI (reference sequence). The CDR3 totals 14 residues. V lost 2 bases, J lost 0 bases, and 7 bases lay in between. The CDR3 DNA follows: TGTGCCAGCAGTTACCAGGGGATGAACACTGAAGCTTTCTTT. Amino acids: CASSYQGMNTEAFF.

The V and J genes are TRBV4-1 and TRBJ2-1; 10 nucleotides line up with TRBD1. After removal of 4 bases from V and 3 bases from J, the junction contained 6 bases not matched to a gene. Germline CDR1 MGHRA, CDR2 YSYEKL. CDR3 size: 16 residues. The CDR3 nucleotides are TGCGCCAGCAGCCTGACAGGGGGCTCTTTCTACAATGAGCAGTTCTTC. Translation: CASSLTGGSFYNEQFF.

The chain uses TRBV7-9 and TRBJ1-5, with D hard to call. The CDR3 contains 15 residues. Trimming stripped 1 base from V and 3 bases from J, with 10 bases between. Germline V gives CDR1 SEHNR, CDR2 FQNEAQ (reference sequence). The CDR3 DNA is TGTGCCAGCAGCTTAGGGTCGGTCCCCAATCAGCCCCAGCATTTT. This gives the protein CASSLGSVPNQPQHF.

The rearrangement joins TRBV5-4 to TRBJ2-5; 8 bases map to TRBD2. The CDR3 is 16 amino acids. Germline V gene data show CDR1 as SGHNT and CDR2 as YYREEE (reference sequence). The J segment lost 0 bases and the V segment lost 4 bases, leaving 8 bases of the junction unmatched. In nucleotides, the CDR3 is TGTGCCAGCAGCCCGTGGCTAGCGGGTAACCAAGAGACCCAGTACTTC. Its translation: CASSPWLAGNQETQYF.

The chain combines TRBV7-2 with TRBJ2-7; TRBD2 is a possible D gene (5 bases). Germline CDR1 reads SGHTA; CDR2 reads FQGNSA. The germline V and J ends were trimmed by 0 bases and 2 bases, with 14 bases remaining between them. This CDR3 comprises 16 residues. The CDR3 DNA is TGTGCCAGCAGCTTAGCGGATGGGAGCGTCACCTACGAGCAGTACTTC. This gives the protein CASSLADGSVTYEQYF.

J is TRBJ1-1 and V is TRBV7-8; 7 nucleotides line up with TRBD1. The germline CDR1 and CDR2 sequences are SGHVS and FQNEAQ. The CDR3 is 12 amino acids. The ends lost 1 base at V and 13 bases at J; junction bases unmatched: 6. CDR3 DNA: TGTGCCAGCAGCTTAGACAGGGGAAGTGGTTTCTTT. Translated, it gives CASSLDRGSGFF.

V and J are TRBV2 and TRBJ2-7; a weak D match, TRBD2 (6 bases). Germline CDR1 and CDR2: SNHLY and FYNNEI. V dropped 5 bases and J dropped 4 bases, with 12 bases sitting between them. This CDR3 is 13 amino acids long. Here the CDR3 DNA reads TGTGCCAGCAGTCCCATCCGGGGGTACGAGCAGTACTTC. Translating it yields CASSPIRGYEQYF.

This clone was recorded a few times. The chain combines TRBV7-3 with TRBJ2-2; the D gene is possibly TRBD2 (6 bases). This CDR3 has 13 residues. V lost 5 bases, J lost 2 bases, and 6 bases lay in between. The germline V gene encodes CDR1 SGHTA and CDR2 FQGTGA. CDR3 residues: CASSAGNTGELFF. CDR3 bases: TGTGCCAGCAGCGCGGGAAACACCGGGGAGCTGTTTTTT. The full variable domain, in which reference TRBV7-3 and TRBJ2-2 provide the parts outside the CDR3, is GAGVSQTPSNKVTEKGKYVELRCDPISGHTALYWYRQSLGQGPEFLIYFQGTGAADDSGLPNDRFFAVRPEGSVSTLKIQRTERGDSAVYLCASSAGNTGELFFGEGSRLTVL.

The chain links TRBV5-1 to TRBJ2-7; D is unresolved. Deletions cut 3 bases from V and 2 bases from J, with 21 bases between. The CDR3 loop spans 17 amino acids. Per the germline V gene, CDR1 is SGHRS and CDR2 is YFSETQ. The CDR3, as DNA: TGCGCCAGCAGCTCCGTACTACGAAAGACTGGAACCTACGAGCAGTACTTC. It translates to CASSSVLRKTGTYEQYF.

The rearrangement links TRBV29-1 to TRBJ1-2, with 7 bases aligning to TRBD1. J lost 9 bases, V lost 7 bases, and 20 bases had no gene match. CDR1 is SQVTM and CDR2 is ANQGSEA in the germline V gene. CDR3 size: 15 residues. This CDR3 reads CSARRMGQLADRYTF. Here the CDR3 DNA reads TGCAGCGCCCGACGCATGGGACAGCTCGCAGATCGCTACACCTTC.

CDR3 region: CASSQASIGAGGTDTQYF. The DNA for the CDR3 is TGCGCCAGCAGCCAAGCGTCTATCGGAGCGGGAGGGACAGATACGCAGTATTTT. The chain has TRBV4-3 and TRBJ2-3, with 10 positions matching TRBD2. The J segment lost 3 bases and the V segment lost 1 base, leaving 10 bases of the junction unmatched. The CDR3 covers 18 residues. From germline, CDR1 is LGHNA and CDR2 YSLEER.

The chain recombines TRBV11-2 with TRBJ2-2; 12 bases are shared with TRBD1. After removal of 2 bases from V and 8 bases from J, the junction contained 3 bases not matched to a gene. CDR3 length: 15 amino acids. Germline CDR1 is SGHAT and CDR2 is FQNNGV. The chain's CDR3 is CASSLWDRGRGELFF. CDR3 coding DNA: TGTGCCAGCAGCTTATGGGACAGGGGGCGTGGGGAGCTGTTTTTT.

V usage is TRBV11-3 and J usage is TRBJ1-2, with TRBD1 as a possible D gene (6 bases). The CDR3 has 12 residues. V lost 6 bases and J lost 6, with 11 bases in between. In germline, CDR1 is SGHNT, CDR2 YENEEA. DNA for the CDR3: TGTGCCAGCAGTTTCAGGGGTAATGGCTACACCTTC. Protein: CASSFRGNGYTF.

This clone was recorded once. CDR3 DNA sequence: TGCGCCAGCAGCTTGAGTCCTACAGGGGGCGGTCAGCCCCAGCATTTT. Translation gives CASSLSPTGGGQPQHF. The V call is TRBV5-1, the J call TRBJ1-5; 9 bases are shared with TRBD1. Per the germline V gene, CDR1 is SGHRS and CDR2 is YFSETQ. The CDR3 extends over 16 amino acids. J was trimmed by 6 bases and V by 1 base; bases with no gene match: 8.

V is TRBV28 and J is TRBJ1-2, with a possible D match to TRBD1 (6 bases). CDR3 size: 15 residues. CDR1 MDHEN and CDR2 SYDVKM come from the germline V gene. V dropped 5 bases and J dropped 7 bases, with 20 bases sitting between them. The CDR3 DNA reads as TGTGCCAGCAGTCTTCCGCACACAGGGCAAGGTGGCTACACCTTC. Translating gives CASSLPHTGQGGYTF.

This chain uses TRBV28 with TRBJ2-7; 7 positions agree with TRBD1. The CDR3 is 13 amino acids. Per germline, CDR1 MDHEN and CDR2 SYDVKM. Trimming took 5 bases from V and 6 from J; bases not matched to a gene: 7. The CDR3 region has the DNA TGTGCCAGCAGTCCCGACAGGGTACGCGAGCAGTACTTC. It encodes CASSPDRVREQYF.

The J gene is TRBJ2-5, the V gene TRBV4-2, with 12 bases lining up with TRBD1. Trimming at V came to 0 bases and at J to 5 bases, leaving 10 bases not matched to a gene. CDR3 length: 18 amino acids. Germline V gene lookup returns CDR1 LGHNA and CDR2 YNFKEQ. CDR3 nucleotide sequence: TGTGCCAGCAGCCAAGACGCCTCCGGGACAGGGGGCGGGGAGACCCAGTACTTC. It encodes CASSQDASGTGGGETQYF.

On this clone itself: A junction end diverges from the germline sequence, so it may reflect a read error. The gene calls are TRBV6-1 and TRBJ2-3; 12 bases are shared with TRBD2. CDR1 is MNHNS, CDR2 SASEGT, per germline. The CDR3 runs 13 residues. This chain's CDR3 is CASSPASGRAPGF. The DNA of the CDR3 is TGTGCCAGCAGTCCCGCTAGCGGGAGGGCCCCGGGGTTT.